The 21 T cell receptor beta chains in this list originate from one sample, sequenced in a study of human T cells and chemical hapten exposure. TCRdb analysed the RACE reads with MiXCR anew, one entry per CDR3 protein. The sample yields 200,000 to 300,000 distinct CDR3 sequences, 7% to 10% seen once. Specified time point: pre-sensitization, week 0. Treatment specified: therapeutic diphenylcyclopropenone sensitization with weekly scalp DPC. This specimen was whole blood, taken in connection with sensitization to the hapten diphenylcyclopropenone (DPC). Receptors were obtained from a woman aged 35 to 49 with alopecia areata. Some clones in this sample may be carry-over from other donors' samples.

This rearrangement joins TRBV10-3 to TRBJ1-5; D perhaps matches TRBD1 (5 bases). Germline V gives CDR1 ENHRY, CDR2 SYGVKD. The CDR3 has 15 amino acids. V was trimmed by 4 bases and J by 5 bases, leaving 15 bases between them. CDR3 sequence (DNA): TGTGCCATCAGTGGGGCAGGGCGAAAGGATCAGCCCCAGCATTTT. It yields the protein CAISGAGRKDQPQHF.

This clonotype has a count of ten or more. The chain is built from TRBV5-1 and TRBJ2-7, with 8 bases fitting TRBD1. CDR1 is SGHRS and CDR2 is YFSETQ in the germline V gene. The V segment lost 5 bases and the J segment 9 bases; nucleotides outside the gene matches: 10. The CDR3 consists of 13 residues. The CDR3 spells CASSYPTGEAQYF. In DNA form, the CDR3 reads TGCGCCAGCAGTTACCCGACAGGGGAGGCGCAGTACTTC.

This clonotype was seen a few times. This chain uses TRBV12-5 with TRBJ1-6; D is perhaps TRBD1 (6 bases). The V gene lost 7 bases and the J gene lost 6 bases, with 13 bases spanning the gap. The CDR3 has 14 residues. Germline values: CDR1 LGHNT, CDR2 FRNRAP. The CDR3 protein is CASAHPGANSPLHF. As DNA, the CDR3 is TGTGCTAGTGCTCATCCGGGGGCTAATTCACCCCTCCACTTT. The entire variable domain, with the rest obtained from reference TRBV12-5 and TRBJ1-6, is as follows: DARVTQTPRHKVTEMGQEVTMRCQPILGHNTVFWYRQTMMQGLELLAYFRNRAPLDDSGMPKDRFSAEMPDATLATLKIQPSEPRDSAVYFCASAHPGANSPLHFGNGTRLTVT.

This clonotype has ten or more counts. This rearrangement joins TRBV3-1 to TRBJ2-1; TRBD2 agrees at 8 bases. Germline V gives CDR1 LGHDT, CDR2 YNNKEL (reference sequence). CDR3 size: 14 residues. V lost 4 bases to trimming and J lost 2 bases; unmatched junction nucleotides: 1. In nucleotides, the CDR3 is TGTGCCAGCAGCCCGGGACTAGCCTACAATGAGCAGTTCTTC. Amino acid sequence: CASSPGLAYNEQFF.

This clonotype showed up just a few times. The rearrangement joins TRBV27 to TRBJ2-1; the D gene could be TRBD1 or TRBD2 (5 bases each). Germline V lookup: CDR1 MNHEY, CDR2 SMNVEV (reference sequence). The CDR3 length is 12 residues. V lost 5 bases, J lost 10 bases, and 12 bases lay in between. DNA of the CDR3: TGTGCCAGCAGTCTTTGGGACCTGGAGCAGTTCTTC. Its translation: CASSLWDLEQFF.

This clonotype turned up a few times. The chain is built from TRBV5-1 and TRBJ2-7; 7 nucleotides line up with TRBD1. Germline V gives CDR1 SGHRS, CDR2 YFSETQ. Germline trimming cut 5 bases from V and 0 bases from J; bases unmatched to any gene: 8. The CDR3 has 15 amino acids. The CDR3 region is CASSLLGGSSYEQYF. The CDR3 nucleotides read TGCGCCAGCAGTCTCTTAGGGGGCAGCTCCTACGAGCAGTACTTC.

This clonotype has a handful of counts. The chain uses TRBV29-1 and TRBJ2-1, with 13 bases identical to TRBD2. Germline V gene lookup returns CDR1 SQVTM and CDR2 ANQGSEA. The CDR3 has 14 residues. Trimming removed 4 bases from V and 6 bases from J; junction bases left unmatched: 3. The CDR3 DNA reads TGCAGCGTTGGGGGACTAGCGGGACCCAATGAGCAGTTCTTC. This gives the protein CSVGGLAGPNEQFF.

This clonotype was detected many times. The V and J genes are TRBV12-3 or TRBV12-4 and TRBJ1-2, with TRBD1 as a possible D gene (6 bases). V was clipped by 5 bases and J by 4 bases, with 14 bases between them. This CDR3 spans 14 amino acids. CDR3 in DNA: TGTGCCAGCAGTCTGCGGGACACCGTCTATGGCTACACCTTC. It encodes CASSLRDTVYGYTF.

This clonotype was detected a few times. The chain is built from TRBV12-3 or TRBV12-4 and TRBJ2-3, with D maybe TRBD2 (5 bases). CDR3 size: 14 residues. Trimming removed 7 bases from V and 1 base from J, with 12 bases in between. The CDR3 spells CASKEEPGTDTQYF. DNA of the CDR3: TGTGCCAGCAAGGAGGAACCAGGCACAGATACGCAGTATTTT.

The chain links TRBV24-1 to TRBJ2-2; D gene uncertain. This CDR3 is 16 amino acids long. V was cut by 1 base and J by 6 bases, with 14 bases left in between. Germline V CDR1 and CDR2: KGHDR, SFDVKD. Here the CDR3 DNA reads TGTGCCACCAGTGATTTTAGGCCCCCCGTGTCCGGGGAGCTGTTTTTT. Translated, it gives CATSDFRPPVSGELFF.

This clonotype was detected a few times. The V and J genes are TRBV5-1 and TRBJ1-2; possible D gene TRBD1, 6 bases. Trimming cost V 4 bases and J 3 bases, with 22 bases left between them. CDR3 length equals 17 residues. Germline V gives CDR1 SGHRS, CDR2 YFSETQ. The DNA of the CDR3 is TGCGCCAGCAGCCCCGATCCAGGGGTTCGGTCCTACTATGGCTACACCTTC. This sequence encodes CASSPDPGVRSYYGYTF.

This clonotype came up many times. This sequence joins TRBV7-2 and TRBJ2-5; the D is unclear. The germline CDR1 and CDR2 sequences are SGHTA and FQGNSA. V was cut by 2 bases and J by 5 bases, with 12 bases left in between. CDR3 length equals 14 residues. The CDR3, as DNA: TGTGCCAGCAGCTTATTCGGGCGTGGGGAGACCCAGTACTTC. Residues: CASSLFGRGETQYF. The full variable domain, rest sourced from reference TRBV7-2 and TRBJ2-5, is GAGVSQSPSNKVTEKGKDVELRCDPISGHTALYWYRQSLGQGLEFLIYFQGNSAPDKSGLPSDRFSAERTGGSVSTLTIQRTQQEDSAVYLCASSLFGRGETQYFGPGTRLLVL.

This clonotype was seen more than once but under ten times. The V and J genes are TRBV29-1 and TRBJ2-5, with a tentative D call TRBD2 (6 bases). Germline CDR1 is SQVTM and CDR2 is ANQGSEA. Trimming removed 4 bases from V and 5 bases from J, with 14 bases in between. The CDR3 runs 13 residues. CDR3 sequence (DNA): TGCAGCGTTGCCCCGCGGGGCGGCGAGACCCAGTACTTC. Translated, it gives CSVAPRGGETQYF.

The chain carries TRBV6-2 or TRBV6-3 and TRBJ1-5; D ambiguous. The CDR3 consists of 14 residues. CDR1 MNHEY and CDR2 SVGEGT come from the germline V gene. Trimming shortened V by 3 bases and J by 3 bases, and 9 bases separated the two germline ends. CDR3 protein: CASSYFGNNQPQHF. The CDR3 DNA reads as TGTGCCAGCAGTTATTTTGGGAACAATCAGCCCCAGCATTTT.

This chain links TRBV20-1 with TRBJ2-7; the D gene is possibly TRBD2 (6 bases). The germline CDR1 and CDR2 sequences are DFQATT and SNEGSKA (reference sequence). The CDR3 covers 13 residues. V was pared by 1 base and J by 6 bases, with 13 bases between. The CDR3 spells CSARVGSFSEQYF. CDR3 coding DNA: TGCAGTGCTAGAGTCGGGAGCTTCTCCGAGCAGTACTTC.

This clonotype was seen a handful of times. The chain uses TRBV29-1 and TRBJ1-4, with D possibly being TRBD1 (5 bases). CDR1 and CDR2 (germline): SQVTM, ANQGSEA. V was shortened by 4 bases and J by 7 bases, with 13 bases between the two germline ends. The CDR3 extends over 13 amino acids. This CDR3 reads CSVGRGESEKLFF. The CDR3 DNA follows: TGCAGCGTTGGACGGGGGGAGAGTGAAAAACTGTTTTTT.

V gene TRBV5-1 combines with J gene TRBJ1-1; D is unresolved. The V end lost 1 base, the J end lost 1 base, and 8 bases lay between the germline ends. The CDR3 consists of 14 residues. Per the germline V gene, CDR1 is SGHRS and CDR2 is YFSETQ. CDR3 loop: CASSLHGENTEAFF. In DNA, the CDR3 is TGCGCCAGCAGCTTGCACGGCGAGAACACTGAAGCTTTCTTT. The whole variable domain, filled in from reference TRBV5-1 and TRBJ1-1, reads KAGVTQTPRYLIKTRGQQVTLSCSPISGHRSVSWYQQTPGQGLQFLFEYFSETQRNKGNFPGRFSGRQFSNSRSEMNVSTLELGDSALYLCASSLHGENTEAFFGQGTRLTVV.

This clonotype was recorded at least ten times. The chain has TRBV2 and TRBJ2-3; D unresolved. The germline gives CDR1 SNHLY, CDR2 FYNNEI. CDR3 length: 13 amino acids. V dropped 4 bases and J dropped 2 bases, with 7 bases sitting between them. CDR3 sequence reads: CASSVENTDTQYF. The CDR3, as DNA: TGTGCCAGCAGTGTTGAGAACACAGATACGCAGTATTTT. Supplemented by reference TRBV2 and TRBJ2-3, the full variable domain reads EPEVTQTPSHQVTQMGQEVILRCVPISNHLYFYWYRQILGQKVEFLVSFYNNEISEKSEIFDDQFSVERPDGSNFTLKIRSTKLEDSAMYFCASSVENTDTQYFGPGTRLTVL.

The CDR3 sequence: CASSAGRGREQFF. For the CDR3, the DNA is TGTGCCAGCAGCGCGGGGCGGGGTCGGGAGCAGTTCTTC. The chain carries TRBV7-8 and TRBJ2-1; a possible D gene is TRBD2 (6 bases). Trimming pared 5 bases from V and 10 bases from J, leaving 15 bases between. The CDR3 loop spans 13 amino acids. The germline CDR1 and CDR2 sequences are SGHVS and FQNEAQ.

This clonotype was seen more than once but under ten times. This chain joins TRBV9 and TRBJ2-5; D is unresolved. The V gene's germline CDR1 is SGDLS and CDR2 YYNGEE. V lost 0 bases to trimming and J lost 5 bases, with 14 bases between them. The CDR3 has 15 residues. The CDR3 region has the DNA TGTGCCAGCAGCGTAGGGGTCGGACCGCCGGAGACCCAGTACTTC. The encoded protein is CASSVGVGPPETQYF.

The chain combines TRBV6-2 or TRBV6-3 with TRBJ2-1; maybe TRBD2 (6 bases). Deletions cut 2 bases from V and 4 bases from J, with 21 bases between. CDR3 length equals 18 residues. CDR1 and CDR2 from the germline V gene are MNHEY and SVGEGT. CDR3 amino acids: CASSYPPGGEPRYNEQFF. Here the CDR3 DNA reads TGTGCCAGCAGTTACCCCCCCGGAGGGGAGCCGCGGTACAATGAGCAGTTCTTC.